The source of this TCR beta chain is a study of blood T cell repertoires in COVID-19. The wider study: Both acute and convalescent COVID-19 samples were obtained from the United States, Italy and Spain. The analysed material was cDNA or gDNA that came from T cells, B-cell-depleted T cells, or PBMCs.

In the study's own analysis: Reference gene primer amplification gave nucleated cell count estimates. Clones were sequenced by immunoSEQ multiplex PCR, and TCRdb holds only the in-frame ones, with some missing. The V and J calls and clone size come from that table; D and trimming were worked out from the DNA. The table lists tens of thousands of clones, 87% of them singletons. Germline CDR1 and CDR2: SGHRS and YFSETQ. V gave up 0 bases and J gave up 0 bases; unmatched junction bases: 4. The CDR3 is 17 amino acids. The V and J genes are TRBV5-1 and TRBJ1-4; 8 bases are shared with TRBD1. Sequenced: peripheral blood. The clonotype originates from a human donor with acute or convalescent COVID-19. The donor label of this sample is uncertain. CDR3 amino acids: CASSLAPGGTTNEKLFF. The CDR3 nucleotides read TGCGCCAGCAGCTTGGCTCCAGGGGGCACAACTAATGAAAAACTGTTTTTT.